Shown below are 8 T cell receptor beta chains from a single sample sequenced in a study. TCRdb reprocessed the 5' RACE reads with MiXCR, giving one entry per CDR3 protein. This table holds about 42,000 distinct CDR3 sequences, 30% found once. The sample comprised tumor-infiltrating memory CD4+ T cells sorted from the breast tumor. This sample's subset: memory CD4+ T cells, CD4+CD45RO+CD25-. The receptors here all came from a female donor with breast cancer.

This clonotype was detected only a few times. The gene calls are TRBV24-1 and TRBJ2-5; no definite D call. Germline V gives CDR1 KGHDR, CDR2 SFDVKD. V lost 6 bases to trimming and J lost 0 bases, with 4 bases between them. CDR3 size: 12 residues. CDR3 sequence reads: CATSPDQETQYF. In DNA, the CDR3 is TGTGCCACCAGTCCAGACCAAGAGACCCAGTACTTC.

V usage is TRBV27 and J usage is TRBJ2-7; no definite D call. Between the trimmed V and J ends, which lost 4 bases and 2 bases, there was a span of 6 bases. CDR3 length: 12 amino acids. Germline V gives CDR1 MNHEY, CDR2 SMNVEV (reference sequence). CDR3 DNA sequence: TGTGCCAGCAGTTCAACCACCTACGAGCAGTACTTC. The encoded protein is CASSSTTYEQYF.

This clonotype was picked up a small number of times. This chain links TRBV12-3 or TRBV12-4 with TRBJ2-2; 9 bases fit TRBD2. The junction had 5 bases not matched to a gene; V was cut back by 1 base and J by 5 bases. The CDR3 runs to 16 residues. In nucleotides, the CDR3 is TGTGCCAGCAGTTTAGAGGGCGGGAGGGCAACCGGGGAGCTGTTTTTT. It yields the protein CASSLEGGRATGELFF.

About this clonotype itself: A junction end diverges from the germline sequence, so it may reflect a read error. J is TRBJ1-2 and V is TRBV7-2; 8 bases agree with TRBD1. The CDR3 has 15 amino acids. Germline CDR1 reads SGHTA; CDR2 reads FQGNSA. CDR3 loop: CVSSQAGTGGYGYTF. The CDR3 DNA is TGTGTCAGCAGCCAGGCCGGGACAGGCGGCTATGGCTACACCTTC.

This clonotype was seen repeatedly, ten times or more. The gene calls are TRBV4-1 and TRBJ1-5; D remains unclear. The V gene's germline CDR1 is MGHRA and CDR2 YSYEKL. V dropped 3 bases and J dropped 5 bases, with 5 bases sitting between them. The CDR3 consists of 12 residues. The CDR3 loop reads CASSHGDQPQHF. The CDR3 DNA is TGCGCCAGCAGCCACGGGGATCAGCCCCAGCATTTT.

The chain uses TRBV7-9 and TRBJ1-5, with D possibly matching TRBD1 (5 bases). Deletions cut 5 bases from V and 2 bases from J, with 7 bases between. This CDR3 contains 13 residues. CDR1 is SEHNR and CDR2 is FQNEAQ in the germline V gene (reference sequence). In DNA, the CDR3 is TGTGCCAGCAGCATACAGGGCAATCAGCCCCAGCATTTT. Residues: CASSIQGNQPQHF.

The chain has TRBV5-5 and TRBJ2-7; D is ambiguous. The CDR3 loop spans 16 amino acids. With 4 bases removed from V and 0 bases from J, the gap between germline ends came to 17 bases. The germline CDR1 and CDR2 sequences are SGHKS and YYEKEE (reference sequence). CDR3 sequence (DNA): TGTGCCAGCAGCCCTCGGGCCCGAACGGGCTCCTACGAGCAGTACTTC. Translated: CASSPRARTGSYEQYF.

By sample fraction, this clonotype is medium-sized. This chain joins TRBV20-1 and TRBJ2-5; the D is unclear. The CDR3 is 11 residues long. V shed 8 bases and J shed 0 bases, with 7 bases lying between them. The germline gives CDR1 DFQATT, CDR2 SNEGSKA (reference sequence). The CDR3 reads CSSQYQETQYF. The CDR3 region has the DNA TGCAGTTCCCAGTACCAAGAGACCCAGTACTTC.